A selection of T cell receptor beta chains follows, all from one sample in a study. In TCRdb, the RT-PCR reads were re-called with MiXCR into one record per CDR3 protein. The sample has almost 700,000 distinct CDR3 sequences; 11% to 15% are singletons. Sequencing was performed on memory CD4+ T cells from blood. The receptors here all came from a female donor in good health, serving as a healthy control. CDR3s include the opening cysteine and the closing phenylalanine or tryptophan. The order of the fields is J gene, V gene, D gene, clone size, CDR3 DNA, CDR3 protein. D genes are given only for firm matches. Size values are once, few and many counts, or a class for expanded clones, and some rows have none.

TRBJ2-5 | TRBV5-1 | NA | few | TGCGCCAGCAGAAGAACACCCCAAGAGACCCAGTACTTC | CASRRTPQETQYF
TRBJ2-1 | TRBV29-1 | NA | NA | TGCAGCGTTGGGTACCATGAGCAGTCCTTC | CSVGYHEQSF
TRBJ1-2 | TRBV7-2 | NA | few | TGTGCCAGCACTGCGTCGGGCTATGGCTACACCTTC | CASTASGYGYTF
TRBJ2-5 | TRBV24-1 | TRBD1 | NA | TGTGCCACCAGTGATCCAGGACAGGCGGGAGAGACCCAGTACTTC | CATSDPGQAGETQYF
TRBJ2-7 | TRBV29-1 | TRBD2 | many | TGCAGCGCCGTAGCGGGAGGAGGCTACGAGCAGTACTTC | CSAVAGGGYEQYF
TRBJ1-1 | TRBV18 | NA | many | TGTGCCAGCTCACCAGCGGGTCGGACTTGGGGAGAAGCTTTCTTT | CASSPAGRTWGEAFF
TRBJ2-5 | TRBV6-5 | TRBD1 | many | TGTGCCAGCAGTGCGGACAGGGGGTCGACCCAGTACTTC | CASSADRGSTQYF
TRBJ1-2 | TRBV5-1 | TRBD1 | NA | TGCGCCAGCAGCGCGGGCGGACAGGACTATGGCTACACCTTC | CASSAGGQDYGYTF
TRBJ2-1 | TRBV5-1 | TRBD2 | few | TGCGCCACCTCCGGGACTAGCGGGAGTGGGGGCCTAGGTGAGCAGTTCTTC | CATSGTSGSGGLGEQFF
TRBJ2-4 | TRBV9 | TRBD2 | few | TGTGCCAGCAGCGTAGGATTAGCGGGAGGGCCCGCCAAAAACATTCAGTACTTC | CASSVGLAGGPAKNIQYF
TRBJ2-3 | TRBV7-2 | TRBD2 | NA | TGTGCCAGCAGCTTATCCCTTAATGCGGGAGTATCAGATACGCAGTATTTT | CASSLSLNAGVSDTQYF
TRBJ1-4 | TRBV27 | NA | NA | TGTGCCAGCAGTCTAGCCTCTACCAATGAAAAACTGTTTTTT | CASSLASTNEKLFF
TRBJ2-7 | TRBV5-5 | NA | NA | TGTGCCAGCAGGGTGACCGGGATTAGCTCCTACGAGCAGTACTTC | CASRVTGISSYEQYF
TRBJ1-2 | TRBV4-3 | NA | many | TGCGCCAGCAGCCAAGAGTTGACGAGGGTTGACTATGGCTACACCTTC | CASSQELTRVDYGYTF
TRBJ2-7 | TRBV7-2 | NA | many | TGTGCCAGCAGCTTAGCCACAGGAGTTCTCCTTTCGGAGCAGTACTTC | CASSLATGVLLSEQYF
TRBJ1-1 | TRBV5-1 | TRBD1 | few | TGCGCCAGCAGCCTAGAGACAGGGGCGGTCACTGAAGCTTTCTTT | CASSLETGAVTEAFF
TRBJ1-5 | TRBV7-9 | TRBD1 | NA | TGTGCCAGCAGCGCCCAGGGGGCAGGCAATCAGCCCCAGCATTTT | CASSAQGAGNQPQHF
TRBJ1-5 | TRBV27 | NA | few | TGTGCCAGCAGTTTAAGCGCAGGGGCGAATCAGCCCCAGCATTTT | CASSLSAGANQPQHF
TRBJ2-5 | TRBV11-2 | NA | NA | TGTGCCAGCAGCTTCTCAGACCAAGAGACCCAGTACTTC | CASSFSDQETQYF
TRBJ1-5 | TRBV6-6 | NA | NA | TGTGCCAGCAGTTACGAAAATCAGCCCCAGCATTTT | CASSYENQPQHF
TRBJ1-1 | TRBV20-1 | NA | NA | TGCAGTGCTAGAGATCTCGGGGAGGCCACTGAAGCTTTCTTT | CSARDLGEATEAFF
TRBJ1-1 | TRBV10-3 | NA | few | TGTGCCATCAGTGGTAGGGAGACTGAAGCTTTCTTT | CAISGRETEAFF
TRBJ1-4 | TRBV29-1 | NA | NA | TGCAGCGCCGGGCGGGATGAAAAACTGTTTTTT | CSAGRDEKLFF
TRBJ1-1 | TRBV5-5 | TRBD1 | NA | TGTGCCAGCAGCGCAGACAGGGGGTCATTGGACACTGAAGCTTTCTTT | CASSADRGSLDTEAFF
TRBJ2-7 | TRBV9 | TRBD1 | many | TGTGCCAGCAGCTTTCGGACAGGGGGAGGCTACGAGCAGTACTTC | CASSFRTGGGYEQYF
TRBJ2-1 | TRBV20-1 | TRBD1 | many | TGCAGTGCTACCAACACAGGGGTCCAAATCTACAATGAGCAGTTCTTC | CSATNTGVQIYNEQFF
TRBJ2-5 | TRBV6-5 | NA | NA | TGTGCCAGCAGTTCTTCCGTGACAGGACTTCAAGAGACCCAGTACTTC | CASSSSVTGLQETQYF
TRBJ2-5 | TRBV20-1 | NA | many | TGCAGTGCTAGAGATCCGGGAGTGGAGACCCAGTACTTC | CSARDPGVETQYF